This T cell receptor (beta chain) comes out of a study of blood T cell repertoires in COVID-19. As for the study in general: Sample material is recorded as cDNA or gDNA derived from T cells, B-cell-depleted T cells, or PBMCs.

The CDR3 is 18 amino acids. V dropped 0 bases and J dropped 4; count of bases not matched to a gene: 6. Germline CDR1 reads LGHDT; CDR2 reads YNNKEL (reference sequence). In this sample, this clone turned up a few times. As handled by the study authors: Amplification from reference gene primers served as the basis for estimated nucleated cell counts. Using immunoSEQ multiplex PCR, the repertoire was profiled, and TCRdb retains in-frame clones only, with some absent. The V and J calls and clone size were taken over from that table, and D and trimming were inferred from the DNA. The sample has 250,000 to 400,000 clones; roughly 90% are singletons. Patients at the Seattle site were enrolled during active infection and followed longitudinally.

V gene TRBV3-1 (or the pseudogene TRBV3-2) combines with J gene TRBJ2-2; 12 bases align to TRBD2. The specimen was peripheral blood. This TCR was sampled from a woman in her twenties or thirties with COVID-19, enrolled during active disease. CDR3 sequence: CASSQEASGRAITGELFF. CDR3 sequence (DNA): TGTGCCAGCAGCCAAGAGGCTAGCGGGAGGGCAATCACCGGGGAGCTGTTTTTT.